This TCR beta chain derives from a study of T cells expressing NK-cell markers. Study-level results: The same clonotypes also predominated in the CD3+CD56-NKG2C+ fraction of several donors. As a fraction of CD8+ T cells, dominant NKG2C+ clonotypes reached roughly 1.0-7.5% in over 5 donors.

This CDR3 comprises 14 residues. The V gene's germline CDR1 is SQVTM and CDR2 ANQGSEA. Reprocessing the 5' RACE reads, TCRdb reports a single entry for every CDR3 protein and omits DNA. Recorded for this sample: more than 250,000 distinct CDR3 sequences. Comment on this clonotype: Its specificity is unknown.

The rearrangement uses TRBV29-1 and TRBJ2-1. The source of this sequence is a man younger than 35 in good health. Material for sequencing was blood T cells: a sorted CD56 or NKG2C T cell subset, CD4+ or CD8+ T cells, or bulk PBMC T cells (not recorded which). The chain's CDR3 is CSAPGRSSYNEQFF.